This T cell receptor (beta chain) is from a study of shared clonotypes between healthy human individuals. From germline, CDR1 is SEHNR and CDR2 FQNEAQ (reference sequence). The CDR3 is made up of 15 amino acids. Trimming removed 0 bases at V and 5 bases at J, with 8 bases between. All participating donors were Caucasian adults from Nashville, Tennessee. Turning to this clone: Its antigen is currently unknown.

Study-wide findings and caveats: Compared with memory subsets, naive subsets generally had larger estimated richness.

The authors distributed each subset's genomic DNA evenly over several immunoSEQ plates. TCRdb's table, derived via immunoSEQ multiplex PCR, lists solely in-frame clones and lacks some. The sample yields a few million clones, approximately 93% seen once. This chain joins TRBV7-9 and TRBJ2-6, with D unclear. What was sequenced was naive CD4+ T cells from PBMCs. Subset denoted: CD45RA+ positively selected. This sequence originates from a man younger than 35 in good health. Some clones in this sample may be carry-over from other donors' samples. The CDR3 region has the DNA TGTGCCAGCAGCTTAGCCGGCGGACGGGCCAACGTCCTGACTTTC. Amino acids: CASSLAGGRANVLTF.